This T cell receptor (beta chain) was identified during a study of identical twins listed by TCRdb under 2016. Broadly, across the study: To test whether fetal clonotypes persist, the study used deep sequencing on TCR alpha and beta repertoires from monozygotic twins, unrelated adults of various ages, and cord blood. To rule out contamination, replicate twin experiments were performed at different times with different library preparation protocols. Study-wide findings and limitations: Conclusions relied on cross-sectional statistical analysis, since the same donors could not be followed over many years. The excess sharing between twins in beta out-of-frame sequences was weaker because fewer shared sequences reduced the signal-to-noise ratio. Fewer insertions were carried by abundant cord blood beta clonotypes; a weaker similar trend was observed in young adult naive repertoires, while no such trend was observed in memory repertoires. Compared with coincidental sharing between unrelated individuals, out-of-frame TCR alpha sequences shared between twins had an excess of sequences with low generation probability. Zero-insertion analyses could be partly confounded by invariant T cells such as MAIT and iNKT, though diverse VJ usage argued against such confounding for most clonotypes. Out-of-frame TCR alpha sharing in monozygotic twins was systematically underestimated by recombination models, whereas sharing between unrelated individuals was in agreement with the recombination models.

V is reduced by 3 bases and J by 12 bases, leaving a spacing of 36 bases between them. The germline V gene supplies CDR1 MDHEN and CDR2 SYDVKM. CDR3 length: 21 amino acids, cysteine to phenylalanine. CDR3 DNA only is kept here, 63 bases in frame from base 1. Of note for this clonotype: There is no known antigen for this receptor. No much larger clonotype is one base removed from it; base qualities were not supplied.

Only healthy Caucasian donors were included. Three pairs of female monozygotic twins, all aged about 18 to 30 years, made up the twin cohort. Using Miltenyi CD45RO+ enrichment and human naive T-cell isolation kits, memory (CD45RO+) and naive T cells were isolated from PBMC. To prepare the library, 5' RACE was applied. Sequencing used an Illumina HiSeq 2000. A universal primer binding site was added through template switching, and the final cDNA carried a unique molecular identifier so that TCR cDNA molecules could be counted accurately. First-strand cDNA for TCR alpha and beta chains was synthesized from specific primers in the conserved constant-segment region. To control for contamination, every cDNA library was double barcoded, receiving both a SMART-Mk sample barcode and Illumina barcodes. Two successive PCR steps introduced TruSeq adapter sequences along with Illumina sample barcodes. Sequencing of the TCR alpha and beta cDNA libraries was done on the Illumina HiSeq platform using custom primers. From the authors' description of their analysis: MiGEC processed the raw reads to extract unique molecular identifiers, while MiXCR was used to determine the CDR3 positions. For each individual, recombination models were inferred using an EM algorithm with the repgenHMM and IGoR tools. Shared clonotypes were analyzed with the tcR package in R, and sharing was normalized by the product of cloneset sizes. To study raw recombination without the effects of thymic and clonal selection, out-of-frame nonproductive sequences were analyzed. Starting from the raw public reads, TCRdb applied fastp trimming at Q25, assembled clones with MiXCR and retained in-frame beta chains. Entries are consolidated by CDR3 protein sequence, retaining the most common genes and DNA. The V and J calls reflect TCRdb's pipeline rather than the authors' work. Here the sample has about 220,000 distinct CDR3 sequences; 7.5% occur a single time. The ten largest clones represent about 2% of the sample.

The sample was also reused in another study, on yellow fever vaccine responses in identical twins. As the second publication notes: The T cell response to vaccination in identical twins was reported by the authors to appear partly convergent and partly personalized. Focusing on identical twins, the study followed the T cell clones that responded to the vaccine, and did so with precision.

The V and J genes are TRBV28 and TRBJ2-6; the D region possibly corresponds to TRBD2 (6 bases align). This clonotype was sampled from a woman under 30 in good health. The sequenced sample consisted of memory (CD45RO+) T cells sorted from blood. Read against the paper, the sample's cell subset or site label means: CD45RO+ enriched T cells. CDR3 region: CASSFPVGRGGFKQGGIVLTF. The sequenced DNA: TGTGCCAGCAGTTTCCCCGTTGGTAGGGGTGGTTTTAAGCAGGGAGGAATCGTCCTGACTTTC.